This T cell receptor (beta chain) was captured in a study of blood T cell repertoires in COVID-19 (dated by TCRdb to 2019 to 2021). Some background on the complete study: Samples from collaborators originated in the United States, Italy and Spain and spanned both the acute and convalescent phases of COVID-19. The prospective study material was composed of cDNA or gDNA derived from T cells, B-cell-depleted T cells, or PBMCs. Deeply sampled blood TCRbeta repertoires from subjects exposed to, actively infected with, or recovered from COVID-19 were included in the dataset. The repertoires were released in a freely available public database intended as a resource for research on the immune response to SARS-CoV-2. The samples were drawn from the first 160 participants of the ongoing ImmuneRACE study and from over a thousand subjects provided by 6 global collaborators. A de-identified subject ID, COVID-19 status, age in years and sex were almost always included in the sample metadata. Where available, HLA class I and class II types were taken from metadata supplied by the sample provider and were not determined by assay-based typing.

TCRbeta CDR3 regions were amplified from genomic DNA using the immunoSEQ Assay, a bias-controlled multiplex PCR. The paper's data handling went like this. The number of nucleated cells in each sample was estimated by amplification of reference gene primers within the assay. To quantify the absolute abundance of each unique TCRbeta CDR3 rearrangement, sequence reads were collapsed and filtered. For each sample, productive Simpson clonality was calculated by taking the square root of Simpson's diversity index across productive rearrangements. As stored in TCRdb, this immuneACCESS dataset retains in-frame rearrangements with V and J assigned. A fraction of the clones does not appear; measured against another copy, unresolved V genes explain less than half of the discrepancy, and the remainder lacks a known reason. Clone size and V and J calls were adopted from that table, with D and trimming inferred from the DNA. This sample holds 150,000 to 200,000 clones; approximately 85% were observed only once. The top ten constitute 3.3% of the sample.

Concerning this clone: What antigen it recognizes has not been identified. No qualities accompany the bases; no much larger clone lies one base away.

Study-level results and caveats: The amount of clinical and demographic metadata varied by source and participant and was provided uncurated.

From the germline V gene (reference sequence), CDR1 is MNHEY and CDR2 is SMNVEV. Inclusive of the bounding cysteine and phenylalanine, the CDR3 is 14 residues long. Only the CDR3 part of the read is kept: 42 bases, read in frame from the first base. For this chain, trimming is 8 bases at the V end and 7 bases at the J end, and the number of junction bases without a gene match is 4. The collaborating institutions used their own protocols to collect whole blood in K2EDTA tubes. For TCRbeta analysis, collaborators shipped samples as frozen whole blood, isolated PBMCs, or DNA extracted from either of those sample types.

The V and J segments used are TRBV27 and TRBJ2-2; 13 bases in the junction line up with TRBD2. Sequencing was carried out using peripheral blood. This TCR came from a man in his 60s with acute or convalescent COVID-19. The CDR3 region reads CASRTSGRIGELFF. The nucleotide sequence is given as TGTGCCAGCCGGACTAGCGGGAGAATCGGGGAGCTGTTTTTT.